This T cell receptor (beta chain) was retrieved from a study of T cell responses to AZD1222 COVID-19 vaccine. General study points: Rises in breadth and depth of Spike-specific TCRs came after two AZD1222 doses.

Per the germline V gene, CDR1 is WNHNN and CDR2 is SYGVQD (reference sequence). The CDR3 has 14 amino acids. After removal of 5 bases from V and 4 bases from J, the junction contained 7 bases not matched to a gene. Produced via immunoSEQ multiplex PCR; TCRdb's table is partial and in-frame only. The sample yields some 190,000 clones, around 90% seen once. Concerning this clone: What it binds is unknown.

The sequence derives from an adult who received the AZD1222 COVID-19 vaccine. The sequenced sample was peripheral blood, obtained 28 days after the second AZD1222 dose. The gene calls are TRBV10-1 and TRBJ2-7; 8 bases fit TRBD2. CDR3: CASSRAGADYEQYF. The CDR3 DNA follows: TGCGCCAGCAGTAGAGCGGGAGCGGATTACGAGCAGTACTTC.